The 20 T cell receptor beta chains listed next were all sequenced from one sample in a study of patients and donors after allogeneic stem cell transplantation. MiXCR, run by TCRdb on the RT-PCR reads, gives a single entry per CDR3 protein. Here the sample spans about a million distinct CDR3 sequences, over 15% being singletons. Material for sequencing was blood, either unsorted or a sorted T cell fraction (not recorded which). These receptors came from a human donor who was either an allogeneic HSCT recipient or a stem cell or donor lymphocyte infusion donor (not recorded which). It is not recorded whose cells these are; they may come from a transplant donor.

Only a few counts were recorded for this clonotype. The V gene is TRBV3-1, the J gene TRBJ1-4, with D hard to call. This CDR3 has 15 amino acids. Germline assignment: CDR1 LGHDT and CDR2 YNNKEL (reference sequence). Trimming took 2 bases from V and 7 from J, leaving 14 bases between them. DNA of the CDR3: TGTGCCAGCAGCCAACAGCAGCCCTCGAGTGAAAAACTGTTTTTT. This gives the protein CASSQQQPSSEKLFF.

This clonotype came up a few times. J is TRBJ1-5 and V is TRBV7-2; TRBD1 agrees at 7 bases. V shed 5 bases, J shed 6 bases, and the junction held 10 bases outside the gene matches. This CDR3 spans 15 amino acids. Germline V CDR1 and CDR2: SGHTA, FQGNSA. CDR3 residues: CASSPGGLNGQPQHF. The CDR3 bases are TGTGCCAGCAGCCCAGGGGGGCTGAATGGTCAGCCCCAGCATTTT.

This clonotype was detected only a few times. V is TRBV6-5 and J is TRBJ2-2; D tentatively fits TRBD1 or TRBD2 (6 bases each). The CDR3 has 16 amino acids. CDR1 MNHEY and CDR2 SVGAGI come from the germline V gene. V shed 2 bases and J shed 2 bases, with 12 bases lying between them. The CDR3: CASSYMAGHNTGELFF. The CDR3 DNA follows: TGTGCCAGCAGTTACATGGCGGGACATAACACCGGGGAGCTGTTTTTT.

The chain is built from TRBV11-2 and TRBJ2-1; D might be TRBD2 (5 bases). Per germline, CDR1 SGHAT and CDR2 FQNNGV. The ends were cut back, 4 bases at V and 5 bases at J, with 15 bases in the middle. The CDR3 has 15 amino acids. The CDR3 loop reads CASSSTGLFNNEQFF. In DNA, the CDR3 is TGTGCCAGCAGCTCGACGGGGTTATTTAACAATGAGCAGTTCTTC.

This chain joins TRBV7-9 and TRBJ2-7; 7 nucleotides match TRBD2. This CDR3 region has 14 residues. Germline V gene sequence: CDR1 SEHNR, CDR2 FQNEAQ (reference sequence). The V gene end was trimmed by 4 bases and the J gene end by 4 bases; junction bases not matched to a gene: 7. For the CDR3, the DNA is TGTGCCAGCAGCTCGAGCGGGATCTGGTACGAGCAGTACTTC. Residues: CASSSSGIWYEQYF.

The rearrangement links TRBV20-1 to TRBJ2-5; 7 bases line up with TRBD2. V dropped 3 bases and J dropped 14; count of bases not matched to a gene: 18. The CDR3 runs to 14 residues. Germline V CDR1 and CDR2: DFQATT, SNEGSKA (reference sequence). CDR3: CSASPVAGVHRSYF. The CDR3 DNA sequence: TGCAGTGCTAGCCCCGTTGCGGGAGTCCACCGATCTTACTTC.

This clonotype was counted a few times. The chain couples TRBV29-1 to TRBJ2-3; 9 bases line up with TRBD2. CDR1 is SQVTM, CDR2 ANQGSEA, per germline. The V gene end was trimmed by 5 bases and the J gene end by 1 base; junction bases not matched to a gene: 4. This CDR3 comprises 14 residues. CDR3 coding DNA: TGCAGCGTTTGCTGGACTAGCGGCACAGATACGCAGTATTTT. Its translation: CSVCWTSGTDTQYF.

The gene calls are TRBV10-3 and TRBJ2-4, with D unclear. The length of the CDR3 is 16 residues. Trimming removed 0 bases at V and 1 base at J, with 10 bases between. CDR1 and CDR2 from the germline V gene are ENHRY and SYGVKD. CDR3 coding DNA: TGTGCCATCAGTGAGTCCCCGGGTTCTGCCAAAAACATTCAGTACTTC. This translates into CAISESPGSAKNIQYF.

The table lists this clonotype with a few counts. The V and J genes are TRBV12-3 or TRBV12-4 and TRBJ2-5, with TRBD2 as a possible D gene (6 bases). This CDR3 has 15 amino acids. Trimming pared 2 bases from V and 1 base from J, leaving 11 bases between. Here the CDR3 reads CASSLRGTFQETQYF. In nucleotides, the CDR3 is TGTGCCAGCAGTTTACGGGGGACCTTCCAAGAGACCCAGTACTTC.

This clonotype showed up just a few times. The chain uses TRBV20-1 and TRBJ1-5; no clear D. The CDR3 runs to 14 residues. Trimming took off 3 bases at V and 1 base at J, with 10 bases between the two ends. CDR1 and CDR2 (germline): DFQATT, SNEGSKA (reference sequence). This chain's CDR3 is CSASKRQSNQPQHF. In DNA form, the CDR3 reads TGCAGTGCTAGTAAGCGGCAGAGCAATCAGCCCCAGCATTTT.

The chain employs TRBV4-1 and TRBJ2-5; TRBD2 might be the D (6 bases). The germline gives CDR1 MGHRA, CDR2 YSYEKL. CDR3 length equals 14 residues. Trimming removed 6 bases from V and 3 bases from J, with 14 bases in between. CDR3 residues: CASSEGGREETQYF. CDR3 nucleotide sequence: TGCGCCAGCAGTGAGGGAGGACGAGAAGAGACCCAGTACTTC.

The chain combines TRBV2 with TRBJ2-4; D possibly corresponds to TRBD2 (6 bases). The CDR3 spans 12 residues. Per germline, CDR1 SNHLY and CDR2 FYNNEI. V lost 3 bases to trimming and J lost 8 bases, with 8 bases between them. The CDR3 sequence is CASSEGRYIQYF. In DNA form, the CDR3 reads TGTGCCAGCAGTGAGGGGAGGTACATTCAGTACTTC.

Only a few counts were recorded for this clonotype. The chain is built from TRBV20-1 and TRBJ2-7, with a possible D match to TRBD2 (6 bases). Trimming shortened V by 5 bases and J by 0 bases, and 14 bases separated the two germline ends. The V gene's germline CDR1 is DFQATT and CDR2 SNEGSKA (reference sequence). This CDR3 is 14 amino acids long. The CDR3 DNA follows: TGCAGTGCTCCCCCGAGCGGGTTCTCCTACGAGCAGTACTTC. This codes for CSAPPSGFSYEQYF.

This clonotype occurred a few times. This sequence joins TRBV7-2 and TRBJ2-3; D is unresolved. The CDR3 totals 15 residues. The V gene lost 1 base and the J gene lost 2 bases, with 10 bases spanning the gap. CDR1 SGHTA and CDR2 FQGNSA come from the germline V gene. The CDR3 loop is CASSLGYGFTDTQYF. The CDR3 DNA follows: TGTGCCAGCAGCTTAGGATATGGGTTCACAGATACGCAGTATTTT. The complete variable domain, with remaining parts taken from reference TRBV7-2 and TRBJ2-3, reads GAGVSQSPSNKVTEKGKDVELRCDPISGHTALYWYRQSLGQGLEFLIYFQGNSAPDKSGLPSDRFSAERTGGSVSTLTIQRTQQEDSAVYLCASSLGYGFTDTQYFGPGTRLTVL.

The chain combines TRBV29-1 with TRBJ2-3; D is perhaps TRBD2 (5 bases). Germline CDR1 SQVTM, CDR2 ANQGSEA. The length of the CDR3 is 14 residues. Trimming cost V 7 bases and J 4 bases, with 18 bases left between them. The CDR3, as DNA: TGCAGCGCCGGAGGCCTAGGGCGGGCAGATACGCAGTATTTT. Translating gives CSAGGLGRADTQYF.

The chain uses TRBV10-2 and TRBJ2-4; 8 positions agree with TRBD1. The junction had 7 bases not matched to a gene; V was cut back by 3 bases and J by 3 bases. CDR1 WSHSY and CDR2 SAAADI come from the germline V gene. The CDR3 length is 16 residues. DNA of the CDR3: TGCGCCAGCAGTGAACCCCCAACAGGGGGCAAAAACATTCAGTACTTC. Residues: CASSEPPTGGKNIQYF.

This chain connects TRBV9 to TRBJ2-4; D not resolved. With 0 bases removed from V and 6 bases from J, the gap between germline ends came to 13 bases. The germline gives CDR1 SGDLS, CDR2 YYNGEE. The CDR3 runs 15 residues. The CDR3 is CASSVAGGVGNIQYF. CDR3 nucleotides: TGTGCCAGCAGCGTAGCGGGTGGGGTGGGAAACATTCAGTACTTC.

This clonotype was counted a few times. The chain combines TRBV15 with TRBJ1-2; D may be TRBD1 (6 bases). The CDR3 has 15 amino acids. Trimming removed 1 base from V and 4 bases from J, with 13 bases in between. Germline V CDR1 and CDR2: LNHNV, YYDKDF (reference sequence). The CDR3 here is CATSRASVGAYGYTF. The CDR3 nucleotides are TGTGCCACCAGCAGAGCATCGGTGGGGGCCTATGGCTACACCTTC.

The genes are TRBV12-3 or TRBV12-4 and TRBJ1-2; no definite D call. The CDR3 totals 13 residues. With 8 bases removed from V and 2 bases from J, the gap between germline ends came to 12 bases. The CDR3 region is CASCRGRNYGYTF. The CDR3 DNA is TGTGCCAGCTGCCGGGGTAGGAACTATGGCTACACCTTC.

V gene TRBV3-1 combines with J gene TRBJ2-7, with no clear D. The CDR3 extends over 14 amino acids. Per the germline V gene, CDR1 is LGHDT and CDR2 is YNNKEL (reference sequence). Trimming took off 4 bases at V and 5 bases at J, with 15 bases between the two ends. CDR3 in amino acids: CASSLNGPQNEQYF. Here the CDR3 DNA reads TGTGCCAGCAGCCTGAATGGACCCCAAAACGAGCAGTACTTC.